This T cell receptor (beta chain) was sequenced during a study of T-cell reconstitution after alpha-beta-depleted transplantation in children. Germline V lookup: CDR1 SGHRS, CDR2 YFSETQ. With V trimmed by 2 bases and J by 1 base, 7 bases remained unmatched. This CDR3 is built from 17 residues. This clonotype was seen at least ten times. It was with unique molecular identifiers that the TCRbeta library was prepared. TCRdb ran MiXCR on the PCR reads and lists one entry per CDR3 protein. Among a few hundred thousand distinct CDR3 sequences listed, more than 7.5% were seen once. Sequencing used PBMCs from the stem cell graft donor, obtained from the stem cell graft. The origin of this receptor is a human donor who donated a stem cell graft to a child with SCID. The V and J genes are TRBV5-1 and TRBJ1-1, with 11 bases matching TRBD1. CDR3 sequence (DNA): TGCGCCAGCAGCTTCTCAGGCGGGACAGGGGGGAACACTGAAGCTTTCTTT. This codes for CASSFSGGTGGNTEAFF. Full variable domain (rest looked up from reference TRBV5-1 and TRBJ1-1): KAGVTQTPRYLIKTRGQQVTLSCSPISGHRSVSWYQQTPGQGLQFLFEYFSETQRNKGNFPGRFSGRQFSNSRSEMNVSTLELGDSALYLCASSFSGGTGGNTEAFFGQGTRLTVV.